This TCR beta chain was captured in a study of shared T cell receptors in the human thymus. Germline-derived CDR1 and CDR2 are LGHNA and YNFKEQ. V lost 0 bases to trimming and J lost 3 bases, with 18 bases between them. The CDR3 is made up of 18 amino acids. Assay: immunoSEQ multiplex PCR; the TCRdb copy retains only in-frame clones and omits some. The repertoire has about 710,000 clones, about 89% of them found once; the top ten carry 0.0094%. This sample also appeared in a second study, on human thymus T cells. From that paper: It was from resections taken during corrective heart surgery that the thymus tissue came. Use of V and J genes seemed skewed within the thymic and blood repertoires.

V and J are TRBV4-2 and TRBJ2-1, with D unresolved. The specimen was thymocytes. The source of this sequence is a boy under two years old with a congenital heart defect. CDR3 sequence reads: CASSQEGSGLKIYNEQFF. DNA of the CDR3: TGTGCCAGCAGCCAAGAAGGTTCAGGTTTAAAGATCTACAATGAGCAGTTCTTC.